One sample yielded the 26 T cell receptor beta chains listed below, sequenced in a study of blood T cell repertoires in COVID-19. Assay used: immunoSEQ multiplex PCR; TCRdb lists only in-frame clones, some missing. The sample carries approximately 70,000 clones, less than 95% recorded once. Material for sequencing was peripheral blood. The receptors derive from a young woman with acute or convalescent COVID-19.

The J gene is TRBJ2-2, the V gene TRBV9, with D possibly matching TRBD1 (6 bases). Germline V gene sequence: CDR1 SGDLS, CDR2 YYNGEE. CDR3 length: 14 residues. Trimming removed 6 bases from V and 1 base from J, with 10 bases in between. The CDR3 spells CASNRDRNTGELFF. DNA for the CDR3: TGTGCCAGCAACAGGGATCGGAACACCGGGGAGCTGTTTTTT.

The chain combines TRBV28 with TRBJ2-7, with D perhaps TRBD2 (5 bases). Germline-derived CDR1 and CDR2 are MDHEN and SYDVKM. The CDR3 is 12 residues long. V lost 7 bases and J 3 bases, leaving 10 bases between the germline ends. The CDR3 loop is CASKDGGYEQYF. The DNA for the CDR3 is TGTGCCAGCAAGGACGGAGGCTACGAGCAGTACTTC.

This clone was seen a handful of times. The CDR3 loop is CASRHTNEKLFF. The CDR3 coding sequence is TGTGCCAGCAGACATACTAATGAAAAACTGTTTTTT. The J gene is TRBJ1-4, the V gene TRBV11-2; D not resolved. CDR1 SGHAT and CDR2 FQNNGV come from the germline V gene. The V gene lost 6 bases and the J gene lost 2 bases, with 4 bases spanning the gap. This CDR3 spans 12 amino acids.

This chain uses TRBV11-2 with TRBJ2-5, with 7 bases lining up with TRBD1. V shed 5 bases, J shed 2 bases, and the junction held 5 bases outside the gene matches. In germline, CDR1 is SGHAT, CDR2 FQNNGV. The CDR3 sequence is 14 residues long. The CDR3, as DNA: TGTGCCAGCAGCCCCCGCAGGGGGCAAGAGACCCAGTACTTC. Translation gives CASSPRRGQETQYF.

The V gene is TRBV3-1 (or the pseudogene TRBV3-2), the J gene TRBJ2-1; 11 bases are shared with TRBD2. CDR3 length: 15 amino acids. V lost 4 bases and J lost 10; bases outside the gene matches: 9. CDR1 and CDR2 (germline): LGHDT, YNNKEL (reference sequence). CDR3 sequence: CASSRTSGGRAEQFF. The CDR3, as DNA: TGTGCCAGCAGCCGCACTAGCGGGGGTAGGGCCGAGCAGTTCTTC.

The V and J genes are TRBV5-1 and TRBJ2-7; 12 nucleotides align to TRBD2. The V gene end was trimmed by 0 bases and the J gene end by 2 bases; junction bases not matched to a gene: 6. Germline CDR1 SGHRS, CDR2 YFSETQ. CDR3 size: 17 residues. The CDR3 nucleotides are TGCGCCAGCAGCTTGGGACTAGCGGGGGCATTAGCCTACGAGCAGTACTTC. Translating it yields CASSLGLAGALAYEQYF.

This clone was seen just once. V is TRBV6-5 and J is TRBJ1-1, with a possible D match to TRBD1 (5 bases). V was cut by 6 bases and J by 0 bases, with 14 bases left in between. This CDR3 comprises 15 residues. Germline CDR1 is MNHEY and CDR2 is SVGAGI. The CDR3 sequence: CASRLTGGVNTEAFF. Written as DNA, the CDR3 is TGTGCCAGCAGATTAACAGGAGGGGTGAACACTGAAGCTTTCTTT.

The chain uses TRBV4-1 and TRBJ1-1; a possible D gene is TRBD1 (6 bases). The V and J ends lost 5 bases and 5 bases respectively, with 15 bases between them. CDR1 and CDR2 from the germline V gene are MGHRA and YSYEKL. The CDR3 sequence is 14 residues long. The CDR3 is CASSKGGGWTEAFF. CDR3 DNA sequence: TGCGCCAGCAGCAAAGGGGGGGGATGGACTGAAGCTTTCTTT.

The chain combines TRBV30 with TRBJ1-1; 8 bases are shared with TRBD1. The CDR3 consists of 14 residues. V lost 8 bases to trimming and J lost 4 bases; unmatched junction nucleotides: 12. CDR1 is GTSNPN, CDR2 SVGIG, per germline (reference sequence). This chain's CDR3 is CAISSGGRSTEAFF. CDR3 bases: TGTGCCATCTCATCAGGGGGCCGGAGCACTGAAGCTTTCTTT. Based on the CDR3 plus reference TRBV30 and TRBJ1-1, the full variable domain is SQTIHQWPATLVQPVGSPLSLECTVEGTSNPNLYWYRQAAGRGLQLLFYSVGIGQISSEVPQNLSASRPQDRQFILSSKKLLLSDSGFYLCAISSGGRSTEAFFGQGTRLTVV.

This clone was counted once. The rearrangement joins TRBV28 to TRBJ2-2, with D possibly TRBD1 on 5 matching bases. The ends were cut back, 3 bases at V and 1 base at J, with 15 bases in the middle. The CDR3 loop spans 17 amino acids. Germline CDR1 is MDHEN and CDR2 is SYDVKM. Here the CDR3 reads CASSFPPAGKNTGELFF. The CDR3 DNA reads TGTGCCAGCAGTTTCCCCCCTGCAGGGAAGAACACCGGGGAGCTGTTTTTT.

The V and J genes are TRBV2 and TRBJ2-7; the D gene is possibly TRBD2 (5 bases). CDR3 length: 14 amino acids. The germline gives CDR1 SNHLY, CDR2 FYNNEI. V was clipped by 5 bases and J by 3 bases, with 14 bases between them. The chain's CDR3 is CASSYTGMDYEQYF. The CDR3 DNA reads as TGTGCCAGCAGTTACACCGGGATGGACTACGAGCAGTACTTC.

The V gene is TRBV7-8, the J gene TRBJ2-7, with 8 positions matching TRBD1. CDR3 size: 14 residues. Trimming took 5 bases from V and 5 from J; bases not matched to a gene: 8. Germline V gene sequence: CDR1 SGHVS, CDR2 FQNEAQ. The CDR3 coding sequence is TGTGCCAGCAGCCGGTCGACAGGGGTCAACGAGCAGTACTTC. This sequence encodes CASSRSTGVNEQYF.

The CDR3 DNA reads as TGTGCCAGCAGCCAACAGGGGGCCGGTTCACAGCCCCAGCATTTT. Protein sequence: CASSQQGAGSQPQHF. This chain joins TRBV2 and TRBJ1-5, with 9 bases fitting TRBD1. J gave up 7 bases and V 6 bases, and 10 bases lay outside the gene matches. This CDR3 contains 15 residues. Germline CDR1 reads SNHLY; CDR2 reads FYNNEI.

V gene TRBV6-6 combines with J gene TRBJ1-4; D gene unclear. Trimming stripped 2 bases from V and 1 base from J, with 11 bases between. The CDR3 extends over 16 amino acids. The germline gives CDR1 MNHNY, CDR2 SVGAGI (reference sequence). As DNA, the CDR3 is TGTGCCAGCAGTTACGGGTCGACGGGAACTAATGAAAAACTGTTTTTT. This gives the protein CASSYGSTGTNEKLFF.

This clone was observed once. The rearrangement uses TRBV2 and TRBJ1-2; possible D gene TRBD1, 5 bases. V lost 2 bases, J lost 4 bases, and 5 bases lay in between. Germline-derived CDR1 and CDR2 are SNHLY and FYNNEI. The CDR3 totals 12 residues. The CDR3 reads CASSEQGYGYTF. Written as DNA, the CDR3 is TGTGCCAGCAGTGAACAGGGCTATGGCTACACCTTC.

This clone occurred once. The chain combines TRBV7-9 with TRBJ1-2, with a possible D match to TRBD1 (6 bases). In germline, CDR1 is SEHNR, CDR2 FQNEAQ (reference sequence). V dropped 1 base and J dropped 6 bases, with 6 bases sitting between them. This CDR3 has 12 amino acids. The CDR3 nucleotides are TGTGCCAGCAGCTTAGGGGACAATGGCTACACCTTC. Translating it yields CASSLGDNGYTF.

The rearrangement links TRBV7-2 to TRBJ2-3; 8 bases fit TRBD1. With 5 bases clipped from V and 2 bases from J, the junction kept 6 bases outside the gene matches. In germline, CDR1 is SGHTA, CDR2 FQGNSA. There are 15 residues in the CDR3. CDR3 DNA: TGTGCCAGCAGCCAGGGGGCAGGGCCCACAGATACGCAGTATTTT. Its translation: CASSQGAGPTDTQYF.

The genes are TRBV27 and TRBJ1-3; D remains ambiguous. Germline V gene lookup returns CDR1 MNHEY and CDR2 SMNVEV (reference sequence). V was shortened by 5 bases and J by 0 bases, with 5 bases between the two germline ends. The CDR3 has 13 amino acids. Here the CDR3 reads CASSQHSGNTIYF. The DNA for the CDR3 is TGTGCCAGCAGTCAACACTCTGGAAACACCATATATTTT.

This rearrangement joins TRBV24-1 to TRBJ1-5; D is unresolved. V was cut by 3 bases and J by 2 bases, with 13 bases left in between. The CDR3 spans 16 residues. CDR1 is KGHDR and CDR2 is SFDVKD in the germline V gene. DNA for the CDR3: TGTGCCACCAGTGATCGGACGGGAAAGGGCAATCAGCCCCAGCATTTT. Translating gives CATSDRTGKGNQPQHF.

This rearrangement joins TRBV24-1 to TRBJ1-5, with no clear D. Looked up from germline, CDR1 is KGHDR and CDR2 is SFDVKD. V dropped 10 bases and J dropped 4 bases, with 10 bases sitting between them. This CDR3 has 12 residues. The CDR3 is CATSHRNQPQHF. The CDR3, as DNA: TGTGCCACTTCCCATCGGAATCAGCCCCAGCATTTT.

The chain is built from TRBV6-5 and TRBJ2-5; D is ambiguous. Germline CDR1 MNHEY, CDR2 SVGAGI. The CDR3 covers 14 residues. The V end lost 0 bases, the J end lost 4 bases, and 9 bases lay between the germline ends. The CDR3 sequence: CASSYSREAETQYF. CDR3 sequence (DNA): TGTGCCAGCAGTTACTCGAGAGAGGCAGAGACCCAGTACTTC.

This clone was observed a few times. The V call is TRBV5-4, the J call TRBJ1-2; no clear D gene. From germline, CDR1 is SGHNT and CDR2 YYREEE (reference sequence). Between the trimmed V and J ends, which lost 0 bases and 2 bases, there was a span of 5 bases. The CDR3 covers 13 residues. CDR3 coding DNA: TGTGCCAGCAGCTTGGGCAGAAACTATGGCTACACCTTC. Encoded protein: CASSLGRNYGYTF.

The chain combines TRBV19 with TRBJ2-7, with TRBD2 identical over 7 bases. This CDR3 is built from 14 residues. Germline loops: CDR1 LNHDA, CDR2 SQIVND (reference sequence). V was pared by 1 base and J by 5 bases, with 5 bases of the junction left unmatched. The CDR3 bases are TGTGCCAGTAGTATAGCGGGAGGCGCCCACGAGCAGTACTTC. Amino acid sequence: CASSIAGGAHEQYF. Using reference TRBV19 and TRBJ2-7 for the parts outside the CDR3, the full variable domain is DGGITQSPKYLFRKEGQNVTLSCEQNLNHDAMYWYRQDPGQGLRLIYYSQIVNDFQKGDIAEGYSVSREKKESFPLTVTSAQKNPTAFYLCASSIAGGAHEQYFGPGTRLTVT.

J is TRBJ2-2 and V is TRBV5-1; possibly TRBD1 for D (5 bases). Germline V gene sequence: CDR1 SGHRS, CDR2 YFSETQ. Trimming removed 0 bases at V and 0 bases at J, with 15 bases between. The CDR3 covers 18 residues. CDR3 DNA: TGCGCCAGCAGCTTGGCCCCTGGACACCGAACGAACACCGGGGAGCTGTTTTTT. As protein: CASSLAPGHRTNTGELFF.

This chain joins TRBV15 and TRBJ2-3; 11 nucleotides match TRBD2. The junction had 9 bases not matched to a gene; V was cut back by 0 bases and J by 1 base. CDR3 size: 19 residues. CDR1 is LNHNV and CDR2 is YYDKDF in the germline V gene (reference sequence). The CDR3 loop reads CATSREGSGGAWGTDTQYF. CDR3 in DNA: TGTGCCACCAGCAGAGAGGGTAGCGGGGGGGCTTGGGGCACAGATACGCAGTATTTT.

The genes are TRBV15 and TRBJ2-7; D unclear. Trimming stripped 0 bases from V and 2 bases from J, with 8 bases between. The CDR3 covers 14 residues. The germline CDR1 and CDR2 sequences are LNHNV and YYDKDF (reference sequence). This CDR3 reads CATSRDGGTYEQYF. DNA of the CDR3: TGTGCCACCAGCAGAGATGGCGGAACCTACGAGCAGTACTTC.